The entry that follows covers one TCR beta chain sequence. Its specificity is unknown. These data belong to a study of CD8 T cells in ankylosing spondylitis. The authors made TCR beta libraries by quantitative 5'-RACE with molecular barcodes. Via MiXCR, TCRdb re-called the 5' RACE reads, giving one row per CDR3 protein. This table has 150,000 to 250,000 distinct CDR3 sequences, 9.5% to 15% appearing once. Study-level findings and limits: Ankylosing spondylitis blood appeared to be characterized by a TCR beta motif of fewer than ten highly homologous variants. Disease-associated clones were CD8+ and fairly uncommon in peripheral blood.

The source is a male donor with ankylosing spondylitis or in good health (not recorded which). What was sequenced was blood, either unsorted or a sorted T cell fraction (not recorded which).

CDR3 bases: TGTGCCAGCAGTCCCACCCGGGACAGGGGGGGGTACGAGCAGTACTTC. It is translated as CASSPTRDRGGYEQYF. V gene TRBV6-1 combines with J gene TRBJ2-7; 11 bases map to TRBD1. The germline gives CDR1 MNHNS, CDR2 SASEGT. V gave up 5 bases and J gave up 4 bases; unmatched junction bases: 10. CDR3 length: 16 residues.